The present TCR beta chain was sequenced within a study of CD8 T cells in ankylosing spondylitis. General observations from the study: Clones linked to the disease showed a CD8+ phenotype. They occurred at relatively low frequencies in peripheral blood. Roughly eight highly homologous variants made up a TCR beta motif, and this motif appeared characteristic of ankylosing spondylitis blood.

About this clonotype itself: Its antigen is not known.

V gave up 8 bases and J gave up 7 bases; unmatched junction bases: 13. CDR3 length: 16 residues. Germline V CDR1 and CDR2: MNHNS, SASEGT. In TCRdb, the 5' RACE reads were re-called with MiXCR into one record per CDR3 protein. The sample lists approximately 440,000 distinct CDR3 sequences; 15% to 20% were seen once. The chain combines TRBV6-1 with TRBJ2-1, with TRBD2 matching 11 bases. This receptor was obtained from a male donor with ankylosing spondylitis. The sequenced sample was blood, either unsorted or a sorted T cell fraction (not recorded which). This chain's CDR3 is CASRPNSGRVGNEQFF. Written as DNA, the CDR3 is TGTGCCAGCCGGCCTAATAGCGGGAGGGTAGGGAATGAGCAGTTCTTC.